The clone carrying this T cell receptor (beta chain) appeared a single time. Authors' analysis steps: Cell counts per sample came from amplifying reference gene primers. The method was immunoSEQ multiplex PCR; TCRdb's version includes in-frame clones alone and lacks a portion of them. That table supplies the V and J calls and clone size; D and trimming were determined from the DNA. Here the sample spans 110,000 or so clones, over 75% being singletons. The source of the sample is a study of blood T cell repertoires in COVID-19. On the study more broadly: PBMCs, B-cell-depleted T cells, or T cells were the source of the cDNA or gDNA that made up the material.

CDR1 and CDR2 (germline): MDHEN, SYDVKM. The CDR3 has 14 residues. Trimming removed 5 bases at V and 1 base at J, with 9 bases between. The sample comprised peripheral blood. The source is a man aged 50 or older with acute or convalescent COVID-19. This chain connects TRBV28 to TRBJ2-4; TRBD1 is a possible D gene (5 bases). The CDR3 reads CASSPQGAKNIQYF. The DNA of the CDR3 is TGTGCCAGCAGTCCCCAGGGCGCCAAAAACATTCAGTACTTC.